Presented here are 15 T cell receptor beta chains from one specimen sequenced in a study of T cells in Graves' hyperthyroidism and ophthalmopathy. Regions amplified from RNA transcripts were the TCR beta CDR3 regions. The primer set for the first-round RT-PCR of the TCR CDR3 was HTBI. Each CDR3 protein is one row after TCRdb ran MiXCR on the multiplex PCR reads. In the table there are 250,000 to 350,000 distinct CDR3 sequences, around 20% of which are singletons. Material for sequencing was blood. The receptors derive from a man under 40 with Graves' ophthalmopathy.

The chain is built from TRBV6-1 and TRBJ2-7; tentative D call: TRBD2 (6 bases). Between the trimmed V and J ends, which lost 6 bases and 5 bases, there was a span of 8 bases. This CDR3 is built from 11 residues. Germline assignment: CDR1 MNHNS and CDR2 SASEGT. This CDR3 reads CASRGGDEQYF. In DNA, the CDR3 is TGTGCCAGCAGGGGGGGTGACGAGCAGTACTTC.

This clonotype was detected ten times or more. The chain carries TRBV20-1 and TRBJ2-2; 9 bases agree with TRBD2. J gave up 6 bases and V 5 bases, and 10 bases lay outside the gene matches. Germline-derived CDR1 and CDR2 are DFQATT and SNEGSKA (reference sequence). The CDR3 consists of 15 residues. DNA for the CDR3: TGCAGTGCTGCTGGAGCGGGAGGTCGGGCCGGGGAGCTGTTTTTT. Its translation is CSAAGAGGRAGELFF.

This chain uses TRBV3-1 with TRBJ1-2; 9 nucleotides agree with TRBD1. V gave up 3 bases and J gave up 8 bases; unmatched junction bases: 4. Germline V lookup: CDR1 LGHDT, CDR2 YNNKEL (reference sequence). The CDR3 extends over 13 amino acids. CDR3 in amino acids: CASSHRDRVGYTF. CDR3 DNA sequence: TGTGCCAGCAGCCACCGGGACAGGGTCGGCTACACCTTC.

This clonotype occurred a few times. The chain links TRBV28 to TRBJ2-1; 7 bases match TRBD2. Trimming took 0 bases from V and 5 from J; bases not matched to a gene: 7. Germline CDR1 MDHEN, CDR2 SYDVKM. The CDR3 runs to 16 residues. CDR3 bases: TGTGCCAGCAGTTTATGGACTAGCTCTATAAACAATGAGCAGTTCTTC. Amino acid sequence: CASSLWTSSINNEQFF.

This chain connects TRBV5-1 to TRBJ2-2; D gene uncertain. Per germline, CDR1 SGHRS and CDR2 YFSETQ. CDR3 length equals 13 residues. The V and J ends lost 0 bases and 7 bases respectively, with 7 bases between them. Here the CDR3 reads CASSLVASGELFF. CDR3 nucleotide sequence: TGCGCCAGCAGCTTGGTGGCTAGCGGGGAGCTGTTTTTT.

At least ten counts were recorded for this clonotype. The chain is built from TRBV18 and TRBJ1-1, with D tentatively TRBD1 (5 bases). Germline lookup yields CDR1 KGHSH and CDR2 LQKENI. V dropped 4 bases and J dropped 1 base, with 10 bases sitting between them. The CDR3 has 14 amino acids. The CDR3 loop reads CASSHLQENTEAFF. For the CDR3, the DNA is TGTGCCAGCTCACATCTACAGGAGAACACTGAAGCTTTCTTT. The variable domain in full, completed from reference TRBV18 and TRBJ1-1, reads NAGVMQNPRHLVRRRGQEARLRCSPMKGHSHVYWYRQLPEEGLKFMVYLQKENIIDESGMPKERFSAEFPKEGPSILRIQQVVRGDSAAYFCASSHLQENTEAFFGQGTRLTVV.

This chain uses TRBV7-2 with TRBJ2-2; D is tentatively TRBD1 or TRBD2 (5 bases each). There are 14 residues in the CDR3. V was clipped by 7 bases and J by 1 base, with 10 bases between them. Germline lookup yields CDR1 SGHTA and CDR2 FQGNSA. For the CDR3, the DNA is TGTGCCAGCACCGGGACCGAGAACACCGGGGAGCTGTTTTTT. Its protein is CASTGTENTGELFF. Supplemented by reference TRBV7-2 and TRBJ2-2, the full variable domain reads GAGVSQSPSNKVTEKGKDVELRCDPISGHTALYWYRQSLGQGLEFLIYFQGNSAPDKSGLPSDRFSAERTGGSVSTLTIQRTQQEDSAVYLCASTGTENTGELFFGEGSRLTVL.

The gene calls are TRBV27 and TRBJ2-1, with D unclear. The length of the CDR3 is 16 residues. Trimming cost V 5 bases and J 3 bases, with 17 bases left between them. Germline V gene sequence: CDR1 MNHEY, CDR2 SMNVEV (reference sequence). The CDR3 spells CASSGSGNPNYNEQFF. CDR3 in DNA: TGTGCCAGCAGTGGATCTGGGAACCCAAACTACAATGAGCAGTTCTTC.

CDR3 bases: TGCAGTGCTAGTGCGTCGACTAGACGGGCCTACGAGCAGTACTTC. As protein: CSASASTRRAYEQYF. The chain carries TRBV20-1 and TRBJ2-7, with D possibly TRBD2 on 6 matching bases. With 3 bases removed from V and 2 bases from J, the gap between germline ends came to 17 bases. The CDR3 loop spans 15 amino acids. Per the germline V gene, CDR1 is DFQATT and CDR2 is SNEGSKA (reference sequence).

V gene TRBV18 combines with J gene TRBJ1-5; possible D gene TRBD1, 6 bases. V was shortened by 0 bases and J by 6 bases, with 12 bases between the two germline ends. Per germline, CDR1 KGHSH and CDR2 LQKENI. The CDR3 spans 15 residues. CDR3 nucleotides: TGTGCCAGCTCACCACCGTCAGGGGCCGGTCAGCCCCAGCATTTT. It encodes CASSPPSGAGQPQHF.

The table lists this clonotype with a few counts. The chain links TRBV12-3 or TRBV12-4 to TRBJ2-7; 8 nucleotides match TRBD2. The CDR3 extends over 13 amino acids. With 3 bases clipped from V and 5 bases from J, the junction kept 3 bases outside the gene matches. CDR3 loop: CASSFSGNNEQYF. In DNA, the CDR3 is TGTGCCAGCAGTTTTAGCGGGAACAACGAGCAGTACTTC.

This clonotype was counted many times. The rearrangement links TRBV28 to TRBJ1-1, with 9 bases lining up with TRBD1. This CDR3 spans 18 amino acids. Germline V gene lookup returns CDR1 MDHEN and CDR2 SYDVKM. J lost 4 bases, V lost 4 bases, and 16 bases had no gene match. The CDR3 is CASSYTQGGQGWSTEAFF. The CDR3 DNA sequence: TGTGCCAGCAGTTACACCCAGGGGGGACAGGGCTGGAGCACTGAAGCTTTCTTT.

This clonotype came up a few times. V gene TRBV28 combines with J gene TRBJ2-2, with 8 bases matching TRBD2. Germline V gene lookup returns CDR1 MDHEN and CDR2 SYDVKM. The V and J ends lost 6 bases and 7 bases, in that order; junction bases with no gene match: 7. The CDR3 spans 14 residues. DNA of the CDR3: TGTGCCAGCAGCCGGGGGGGTCTAGGCGGGGAGCTGTTTTTT. This sequence encodes CASSRGGLGGELFF.

The J gene is TRBJ2-1, the V gene TRBV10-1; no clear D. Trimming took off 2 bases at V and 9 bases at J, with 14 bases between the two ends. The CDR3 covers 14 residues. Per germline, CDR1 WNHNN and CDR2 SYGVQD (reference sequence). The CDR3 bases are TGCGCCAGCAGTGAGGAGATAAGAGCCGGTGAGCAGTTCTTC. Protein sequence: CASSEEIRAGEQFF.

This clonotype was seen a single time. The rearrangement uses TRBV29-1 and TRBJ2-1, with D uncertain. The CDR3 contains 10 residues. V lost 4 bases to trimming and J lost 10 bases, with 8 bases between them. Germline V gene lookup returns CDR1 SQVTM and CDR2 ANQGSEA. CDR3 loop: CSVGFPEQFF. The CDR3 nucleotides are TGCAGCGTTGGATTCCCCGAGCAGTTCTTC.